The subject of this entry is one TCR beta chain. The antigen remains unidentified. The sample is drawn from a study of CD8 T cells in Susac syndrome. The study's findings and limits: Clonal expansion was not observed in the Susac syndrome CD4+ T cell repertoires.

After extraction with the RNeasy kit, about 0.45 to 1 ug of the RNA was reverse transcribed using random hexamers. The amplification used immunoSEQ multiplex PCR on TCR beta CDR3; it spanned 54 Vbeta and 13 Jbeta. TCRdb reprocessed the immunoSEQ multiplex PCR reads with MiXCR, giving one entry per CDR3 protein. The sample has under 250,000 distinct CDR3 sequences, approximately 94% seen once. Between the trimmed V and J ends, which lost 4 bases and 4 bases, there was a span of 13 bases. Germline V gene lookup returns CDR1 GTSNPN and CDR2 SVGIG (reference sequence). The CDR3 is made up of 13 amino acids. Negative isolation was used for CD8+ and CD4+ T cells and FACS enrichment for TEMRA cells.

This receptor was taken from a human donor with Susac syndrome. The sample taken for sequencing was CD4+ T cells from PBMCs. The J gene is TRBJ1-1, the V gene TRBV30; D is uncertain. CDR3 in amino acids: CAWTWAPGTEAFF. As DNA, the CDR3 is TGTGCCTGGACGTGGGCTCCAGGCACTGAAGCTTTCTTT. Together with reference TRBV30 and TRBJ1-1, the CDR3 gives the full variable domain: SQTIHQWPATLVQPVGSPLSLECTVEGTSNPNLYWYRQAAGRGLQLLFYSVGIGQISSEVPQNLSASRPQDRQFILSSKKLLLSDSGFYLCAWTWAPGTEAFFGQGTRLTVV.